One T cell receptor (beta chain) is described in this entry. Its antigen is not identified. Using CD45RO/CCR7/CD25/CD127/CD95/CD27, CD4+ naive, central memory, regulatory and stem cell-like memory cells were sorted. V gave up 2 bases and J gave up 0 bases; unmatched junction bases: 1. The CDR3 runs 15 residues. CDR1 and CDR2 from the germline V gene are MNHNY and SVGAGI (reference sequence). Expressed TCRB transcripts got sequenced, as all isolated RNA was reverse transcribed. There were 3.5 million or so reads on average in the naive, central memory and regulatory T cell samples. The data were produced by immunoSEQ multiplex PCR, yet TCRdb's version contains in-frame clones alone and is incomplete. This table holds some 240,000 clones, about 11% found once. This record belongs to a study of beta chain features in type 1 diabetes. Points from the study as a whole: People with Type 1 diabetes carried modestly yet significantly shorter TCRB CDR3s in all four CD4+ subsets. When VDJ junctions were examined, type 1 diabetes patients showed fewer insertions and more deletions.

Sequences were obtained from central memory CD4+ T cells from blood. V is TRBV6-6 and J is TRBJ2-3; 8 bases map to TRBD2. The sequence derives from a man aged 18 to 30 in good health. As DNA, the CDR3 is TGTGCCAGCAGTTACGGACTAGCTAGCACAGATACGCAGTATTTT. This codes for CASSYGLASTDTQYF.